A single sample gave rise to the 17 T cell receptor beta chains below, sequenced in a study of T cells expressing NK-cell markers. TCRdb re-called the 5' RACE reads and gives one entry per CDR3 protein, without DNA. The sample includes about 310 distinct CDR3 sequences. The sequenced sample consisted of blood T cells: a sorted CD56 or NKG2C T cell subset, CD4+ or CD8+ T cells, or bulk PBMC T cells (not recorded which). Receptor source: a woman between 18 and 69 years old in good health.

By frequency, this clonotype registers medium-sized. The chain employs TRBV7-9 and TRBJ1-1. The CDR3 covers 14 residues. Germline CDR1 and CDR2: SEHNR and FQNEAQ (reference sequence). CDR3 protein: CASSLAGGSPEAFF. The variable domain in full, completed from reference TRBV7-9 and TRBJ1-1, reads DTGVSQNPRHKITKRGQNVTFRCDPISEHNRLYWYRQTLGQGPEFLTYFQNEAQLEKSRLLSDRFSAERPKGSFSTLEIQRTEQGDSAMYLCASSLAGGSPEAFFGQGTRLTVV.

This clonotype counts as large (0.1 to 1%) by frequency. This chain links TRBV5-1 with TRBJ1-2. This CDR3 contains 14 residues. Germline values: CDR1 SGHRS, CDR2 YFSETQ. The CDR3 region is CASTPGVTNYGYTF.

Considering frequency, this clonotype is large. The chain couples TRBV6-1 to TRBJ2-1. This CDR3 is built from 14 residues. Germline values: CDR1 MNHNS, CDR2 SASEGT. The CDR3 reads CASRSGELYNEQFF.

In terms of frequency, this clonotype is large. V usage is TRBV25-1 and J usage is TRBJ2-5; TCRdb's D gene call, TRBD1, goes unchecked for lack of DNA. The CDR3 loop spans 14 amino acids. Germline CDR1 and CDR2: MGHDK and SYGVNS. The CDR3 region is CASSEEYREETQYF.

The chain couples TRBV19 to TRBJ1-6. This CDR3 contains 13 residues. From germline, CDR1 is LNHDA and CDR2 SQIVND (reference sequence). This CDR3 is CASSILTGSPLHF.

Frequency places this clonotype as medium-sized. The V and J genes are TRBV12-3 or TRBV12-4 and TRBJ1-5; TCRdb reports TRBD1, a call that lacks DNA to check it against. This CDR3 has 13 amino acids. The CDR3 is CASSLEGDQPQHF.

This clonotype is medium-sized by frequency. The chain employs TRBV27 and TRBJ2-7. The CDR3 contains 11 residues. CDR1 and CDR2 (germline): MNHEY, SMNVEV (reference sequence). This CDR3 reads CASTKGYEQYF.

This clonotype shows up as large (0.1 to 1%) by frequency. The gene calls are TRBV27 and TRBJ2-7. The CDR3 runs to 14 residues. Germline CDR1 is MNHEY and CDR2 is SMNVEV (reference sequence). CDR3 sequence reads: CASSSKTHSYEQYF.

Judged by frequency, this clonotype is medium-sized. The chain combines TRBV5-1 with TRBJ2-7. The germline gives CDR1 SGHRS, CDR2 YFSETQ. CDR3 length: 12 residues. CDR3 residues: CASSFGPYEQYF.

This clonotype is classed as medium-sized by frequency. The gene calls are TRBV7-3 and TRBJ2-1; as DNA is missing, the TRBD1 call by TCRdb cannot be tested. Germline V gene lookup returns CDR1 SGHTA and CDR2 FQGTGA. The CDR3 is made up of 14 amino acids. The CDR3 sequence: CASSLIGGHNEQFF.

In terms of frequency, this clonotype is medium-sized. The chain has TRBV6-5 and TRBJ2-7; TCRdb designates TRBD2, a call that cannot be tested without DNA. The CDR3 spans 17 residues. Germline-derived CDR1 and CDR2 are MNHEY and SVGAGI. This chain's CDR3 is CASSYLKHSGSFYEQYF.

By frequency, this clonotype registers large (0.1 to 1%). The V gene is TRBV28, the J gene TRBJ2-5; there is no DNA to check the TCRdb D call of TRBD1. Germline loops: CDR1 MDHEN, CDR2 SYDVKM. The CDR3 spans 14 residues. The CDR3 loop reads CASSLERGRETQYF.

According to its frequency, this clonotype is medium-sized. This rearrangement joins TRBV4-1 to TRBJ2-7; the D call from TCRdb, TRBD2, cannot be confirmed without DNA. The germline V gene has CDR1 MGHRA and CDR2 YSYEKL. The CDR3 runs to 16 residues. CDR3 amino acids: CASSPGLAGLSYEQYF.

Its frequency marks this clonotype as large (0.1 to 1%). J is TRBJ2-1 and V is TRBV7-2. The CDR3 runs to 11 residues. Germline V gives CDR1 SGHTA, CDR2 FQGNSA. CDR3 protein: CASSLSFEQFF.

Its frequency marks this clonotype as large (0.1 to 1%). The gene calls are TRBV5-1 and TRBJ2-4; the D call from TCRdb, TRBD1, cannot be confirmed without DNA. Germline CDR1 reads SGHRS; CDR2 reads YFSETQ. The CDR3 runs to 16 residues. The CDR3 spells CASSLAGTRHGNIQYF.

This clonotype shows up as large by frequency. The V and J genes are TRBV5-6 and TRBJ2-7; the D gene TCRdb calls, TRBD1, cannot be checked with no DNA. The CDR3 has 14 amino acids. Germline assignment: CDR1 SGHDT and CDR2 YYEEEE. The CDR3: CASSRSPGALEQYF.

This clonotype is deemed medium-sized by its frequency. The chain joins TRBV6-1 to TRBJ2-7; TCRdb's D gene call, TRBD2, goes unchecked for lack of DNA. There are 15 residues in the CDR3. The germline gives CDR1 MNHNS, CDR2 SASEGT. CDR3 loop: CASSRWGPHSYEQYF.